Listed below are T cell receptor beta chains from one sample, sequenced in a study of blood T cell repertoires in COVID-19. Clones were read by immunoSEQ multiplex PCR, and TCRdb kept only the in-frame ones, dropping some. The sample consists of 90,000 to 100,000 clones, around nine tenths of them appearing once. The specimen was peripheral blood. These receptors were taken from an elderly man with acute or convalescent COVID-19. CDR3s include the opening cysteine and the closing phenylalanine or tryptophan. D genes are given only for firm matches. Clone size appears in some rows only: once, few, many, or a class for an expanded clone.

CDR3: CASSQGLAGTYEQYF
DNA: TGTGCCAGCAGCCAAGGGCTAGCGGGAACCTACGAGCAGTACTTC
V: TRBV3-1/TRBV3-2
J: TRBJ2-7
D: TRBD2
size: NA

CDR3: CASSYGQGPNEKLFF
DNA: TGTGCCAGCAGTTACGGGCAGGGGCCGAATGAAAAACTGTTTTTT
V: TRBV6-5
J: TRBJ1-4
D: NA
size: NA

CDR3: CASSLALSSREPASFF
DNA: TGCGCCAGCAGCTTGGCCTTATCTAGTCGGGAGCCCGCATCTTTCTTT
V: TRBV5-1
J: TRBJ1-1
D: NA
size: NA

CDR3: CASSQGAYSNQPQHF
DNA: TGCGCCAGCAGCCAAGGGGCATATAGCAATCAGCCCCAGCATTTT
V: TRBV4-3
J: TRBJ1-5
D: NA
size: NA

CDR3: CASSSWRRGTSFEQYF
DNA: TGTGCCAGCAGTTCCTGGAGGCGGGGCACCTCTTTCGAGCAGTACTTC
V: TRBV28
J: TRBJ2-7
D: NA
size: NA

CDR3: CACSLGGKGYTF
DNA: TGTGCCTGCTCCCTGGGGGGGAAAGGCTACACCTTC
V: TRBV30
J: TRBJ1-2
D: NA
size: NA

CDR3: CSVAPGLAGHNEQFF
DNA: TGCAGCGTTGCGCCGGGACTAGCGGGTCACAATGAGCAGTTCTTC
V: TRBV29-1
J: TRBJ2-1
D: TRBD2
size: NA

CDR3: CASSLQGENQPQHF
DNA: TGTGCCAGCAGTTTGCAGGGGGAGAATCAGCCCCAGCATTTT
V: TRBV27
J: TRBJ1-5
D: TRBD1
size: NA

CDR3: CASSDKQGDAREQYF
DNA: TGCGCCAGCAGTGACAAACAGGGGGACGCCCGCGAGCAGTACTTC
V: TRBV10-1
J: TRBJ2-7
D: TRBD1
size: NA

CDR3: CASSIGTSPDTQYF
DNA: TGTGCCAGTAGTATTGGGACTAGCCCAGATACGCAGTATTTT
V: TRBV19
J: TRBJ2-3
D: TRBD2
size: few

CDR3: CASSQGAKADTQYF
DNA: TGCGCCAGCAGTCAGGGGGCCAAGGCAGATACGCAGTATTTT
V: TRBV5-1
J: TRBJ2-3
D: TRBD1
size: NA

CDR3: CSANRVSEQYF
DNA: TGCAGTGCCAACAGGGTCTCCGAGCAGTACTTC
V: TRBV20-1
J: TRBJ2-7
D: NA
size: NA

CDR3: CAWRGTGGNYGYTF
DNA: TGTGCCTGGAGGGGGACAGGGGGTAACTATGGCTACACCTTC
V: TRBV30
J: TRBJ1-2
D: TRBD1
size: NA

CDR3: CASSWTSGTHNEQFF
DNA: TGCGCCAGCAGCTGGACTAGCGGGACGCACAATGAGCAGTTCTTC
V: TRBV5-1
J: TRBJ2-1
D: TRBD2
size: NA

CDR3: CASSLTGSSPTGELFF
DNA: TGTGCCAGCAGCTTAACGGGGTCGAGCCCAACCGGGGAGCTGTTTTTT
V: TRBV7-6
J: TRBJ2-2
D: NA
size: NA

CDR3: CATRGTSGPGSDTQYF
DNA: TGTGCCACCCGAGGGACTAGCGGACCGGGGTCAGATACGCAGTATTTT
V: TRBV24-1
J: TRBJ2-3
D: TRBD2
size: NA

CDR3: CASSPLPDTHQETQYF
DNA: TGCGCCAGCAGTCCTCTCCCGGACACACACCAAGAGACCCAGTACTTC
V: TRBV5-1
J: TRBJ2-5
D: NA
size: NA

CDR3: CASRRLEEKLFF
DNA: TGTGCCAGCAGGAGGCTTGAAGAAAAACTGTTTTTT
V: TRBV2
J: TRBJ1-4
D: NA
size: NA

CDR3: CASRTRQVSGANVLTF
DNA: TGTGCCAGCAGGACGAGACAGGTCTCTGGGGCCAACGTCCTGACTTTC
V: TRBV2
J: TRBJ2-6
D: NA
size: few

CDR3: CASSLVSSLNEQFF
DNA: TGTGCCAGCAGCTTAGTTTCTAGCCTAAATGAGCAGTTCTTC
V: TRBV7-2
J: TRBJ2-1
D: NA
size: NA

CDR3: CASSLGRIRGYEQYF
DNA: TGTGCCAGCAGCTTAGGGCGGATTAGGGGTTACGAGCAGTACTTC
V: TRBV13
J: TRBJ2-7
D: NA
size: NA

CDR3: CASGLTDRELFF
DNA: TGTGCCAGCGGACTAACCGACCGGGAGCTGTTTTTT
V: TRBV9
J: TRBJ2-2
D: NA
size: NA

CDR3: CASSQWTGNSPLHF
DNA: TGCGCCAGCAGCCAATGGACAGGAAATTCACCCCTCCACTTT
V: TRBV4-3
J: TRBJ1-6
D: TRBD1
size: NA